The 31 T cell receptor beta chains below were found in one sample sequenced in a study of cytomegalovirus exposure and HLA in healthy donors. The PCR had 60 Vbeta and 13 Jbeta primers. Sequencing used immunoSEQ multiplex PCR; TCRdb keeps in-frame clones, though not all of them. The sample records 170,000 or so clones, around 77% being singletons. What was sequenced was PBMCs. The receptors here all came from a man aged 60-69 years in good health and CMV-seronegative.

V gene TRBV6-1 combines with J gene TRBJ1-6; 7 bases are a match to TRBD1. The CDR3 is 15 residues long. With V trimmed by 3 bases and J by 5 bases, 4 bases remained unmatched. CDR1 is MNHNS and CDR2 is SASEGT in the germline V gene. CDR3 loop: CASSDRGIHNSPLHF. DNA for the CDR3: TGTGCCAGCAGTGACAGGGGGATCCATAATTCACCCCTCCACTTT.

The chain couples TRBV10-3 to TRBJ1-1; TRBD1 agrees at 7 bases. CDR1 ENHRY and CDR2 SYGVKD come from the germline V gene. CDR3 length: 14 residues. J lost 1 base, V lost 5 bases, and 4 bases had no gene match. CDR3: CAISTGVQNTEAFF. As DNA, the CDR3 is TGTGCCATCAGTACAGGGGTTCAGAACACTGAAGCTTTCTTT.

The rearrangement joins TRBV7-2 to TRBJ2-1; TRBD2 aligns across 13 bases. CDR3 length equals 16 residues. Germline trimming cut 4 bases from V and 9 bases from J; bases unmatched to any gene: 9. Germline V gene sequence: CDR1 SGHTA, CDR2 FQGNSA. The DNA for the CDR3 is TGTGCCAGCAGCTCCAGACTAGCGGGAGGTCTAAGTGAGCAGTTCTTC. It is translated as CASSSRLAGGLSEQFF.

The chain combines TRBV7-6 with TRBJ2-1; possibly TRBD2 for D (6 bases). With 5 bases removed from V and 7 bases from J, the gap between germline ends came to 12 bases. Germline-derived CDR1 and CDR2 are SGHVS and FNYEAQ. This CDR3 has 13 residues. CDR3 nucleotide sequence: TGTGCCAGCAGCGGACTGACTAGAAATGAGCAGTTCTTC. It yields the protein CASSGLTRNEQFF.

This clone was seen a few times. This CDR3 is CASSLDRGGTEAFF. CDR3 DNA: TGCGCCAGCAGCTTGGACAGGGGTGGCACTGAAGCTTTCTTT. The chain carries TRBV5-1 and TRBJ1-1; TRBD1 aligns across 7 bases. Germline CDR1 reads SGHRS; CDR2 reads YFSETQ. The V gene end was trimmed by 0 bases and the J gene end by 4 bases; junction bases not matched to a gene: 3. The CDR3 spans 14 residues.

The chain is built from TRBV7-8 and TRBJ2-5; TRBD1 matches 7 bases. CDR1 SGHVS and CDR2 FQNEAQ come from the germline V gene. J lost 6 bases, V lost 1 base, and 11 bases had no gene match. The CDR3 has 16 amino acids. The CDR3 nucleotides are TGTGCCAGCAGCTTAGTGACAGGGAATGGAGAAAAGACCCAGTACTTC. Translation: CASSLVTGNGEKTQYF. The whole variable domain, remainder taken from reference TRBV7-8 and TRBJ2-5, is GAGVSQSPRYKVAKRGQDVALRCDPISGHVSLFWYQQALGQGPEFLTYFQNEAQLDKSGLPSDRFFAERPEGSVSTLKIQRTQQEDSAVYLCASSLVTGNGEKTQYFGPGTRLLVL.

This chain uses TRBV6-1 with TRBJ2-7, with 9 bases fitting TRBD1. Germline lookup yields CDR1 MNHNS and CDR2 SASEGT. Germline trimming cut 5 bases from V and 1 base from J; bases unmatched to any gene: 6. This CDR3 is built from 15 residues. DNA for the CDR3: TGTGCCAGCAGTCGGACAGGGGTCGGGTCCTACGAGCAGTACTTC. Encoded protein: CASSRTGVGSYEQYF.

This clone came up a few times. J is TRBJ1-2 and V is TRBV7-9; 9 positions agree with TRBD1. The CDR3 covers 16 residues. Germline loops: CDR1 SEHNR, CDR2 FQNEAQ (reference sequence). The J segment lost 4 bases and the V segment lost 5 bases, leaving 11 bases of the junction unmatched. CDR3 sequence (DNA): TGTGCCAGCAGCCCCCTTTGGACAGGGGTGAGCTATGGCTACACCTTC. This codes for CASSPLWTGVSYGYTF.

This clone was seen a single time. V usage is TRBV7-2 and J usage is TRBJ2-7, with 12 positions matching TRBD1. The junction had 8 bases not matched to a gene; V was cut back by 4 bases and J by 4 bases. CDR1 is SGHTA, CDR2 FQGNSA, per germline. The CDR3 is made up of 16 amino acids. CDR3 sequence: CASSSGRDRGLYEQYF. The CDR3 DNA is TGTGCCAGCAGCTCGGGCCGGGACAGGGGGCTTTACGAGCAGTACTTC.

This clone appeared a few times. The gene calls are TRBV9 and TRBJ2-6, with D possibly being TRBD1 (5 bases). Looked up from germline, CDR1 is SGDLS and CDR2 is YYNGEE. The CDR3 totals 15 residues. V gave up 3 bases and J gave up 0 bases, with 7 bases separating them. CDR3 DNA sequence: TGTGCCAGCAGCGGACAGCGCTCTGGGGCCAACGTCCTGACTTTC. It encodes CASSGQRSGANVLTF.

CDR3 sequence reads: CASSSPGAIDSGNTIYF. CDR3 coding DNA: TGTGCCAGCAGCTCACCAGGGGCGATAGACTCTGGAAACACCATATATTTT. V is TRBV7-8 and J is TRBJ1-3; D might be TRBD1 (6 bases). This CDR3 has 17 amino acids. The V end was cut by 4 bases, the J end by 0 bases, with 16 bases between. Germline V gives CDR1 SGHVS, CDR2 FQNEAQ.

This clone was found a few times. The chain employs TRBV28 and TRBJ2-7, with 8 bases that match TRBD1. Germline V CDR1 and CDR2: MDHEN, SYDVKM. The CDR3 covers 14 residues. V trimming: 6 bases; J trimming: 4 bases; junction bases outside the gene matches: 8. CDR3 in amino acids: CASSPGQVVYEQYF. The CDR3 DNA sequence: TGTGCCAGCAGCCCGGGACAGGTTGTATACGAGCAGTACTTC.

The rearrangement links TRBV19 to TRBJ1-6, with D uncertain. V shed 0 bases and J shed 0 bases, with 9 bases lying between them. Germline assignment: CDR1 LNHDA and CDR2 SQIVND (reference sequence). The CDR3 is 17 residues long. The DNA of the CDR3 is TGTGCCAGTAGTATAGATGCGGGGAGCTCCTATAATTCACCCCTCCACTTT. This translates into CASSIDAGSSYNSPLHF.

The chain joins TRBV15 to TRBJ2-3, with D tentatively TRBD2 (6 bases). This CDR3 has 14 residues. The germline V gene has CDR1 LNHNV and CDR2 YYDKDF (reference sequence). The ends were cut back, 0 bases at V and 6 bases at J, with 10 bases in the middle. The CDR3 region is CATSRDPGVDTQYF. The DNA for the CDR3 is TGTGCCACCAGCAGAGATCCGGGAGTGGATACGCAGTATTTT.

The J gene is TRBJ2-2, the V gene TRBV5-1; 8 bases map to TRBD2. Germline values: CDR1 SGHRS, CDR2 YFSETQ. Losses at the gene ends were 1 base for V and 4 bases for J; bases not matched to a gene: 6. The CDR3 loop spans 16 amino acids. CDR3 region: CASSLSTSGPTGELFF. As DNA, the CDR3 is TGCGCCAGCAGCTTGAGCACTAGCGGCCCCACCGGGGAGCTGTTTTTT. Supplemented by reference TRBV5-1 and TRBJ2-2, the full variable domain reads KAGVTQTPRYLIKTRGQQVTLSCSPISGHRSVSWYQQTPGQGLQFLFEYFSETQRNKGNFPGRFSGRQFSNSRSEMNVSTLELGDSALYLCASSLSTSGPTGELFFGEGSRLTVL.

Note on this clone: This sample includes further DNA sequences coding for the same CDR3. The chain employs TRBV6-1 and TRBJ1-1; D not resolved. The CDR3 totals 14 residues. The V and J ends lost 7 bases and 0 bases respectively, with 12 bases between them. Germline loops: CDR1 MNHNS, CDR2 SASEGT. The CDR3 reads CASTVLSLNTEAFF. CDR3 nucleotide sequence: TGTGCCAGCACTGTACTTTCCTTGAACACTGAAGCTTTCTTT.

The chain couples TRBV5-4 to TRBJ2-2, with 8 positions matching TRBD1. CDR1 and CDR2 (germline): SGHNT, YYREEE (reference sequence). CDR3 length equals 15 residues. V dropped 3 bases and J dropped 6; count of bases not matched to a gene: 7. The CDR3 DNA follows: TGTGCCAGCAGCTACGGACAGGGAGCCCCCGGGGAGCTGTTTTTT. Translated, it gives CASSYGQGAPGELFF.

This clone showed up just a few times. The chain recombines TRBV19 with TRBJ1-1, with D maybe TRBD1 (6 bases). This CDR3 has 15 amino acids. V was shortened by 0 bases and J by 1 base, with 9 bases between the two germline ends. Germline V gene sequence: CDR1 LNHDA, CDR2 SQIVND (reference sequence). CDR3 sequence: CASSIEGAKNTEAFF. The DNA of the CDR3 is TGTGCCAGTAGTATAGAGGGGGCAAAGAACACTGAAGCTTTCTTT.

The chain combines TRBV7-9 with TRBJ2-3; 10 bases fit TRBD2. Germline CDR1 reads SEHNR; CDR2 reads FQNEAQ (reference sequence). V was pared by 3 bases and J by 6 bases, with 9 bases of the junction left unmatched. There are 16 residues in the CDR3. The CDR3: CASSLGSGGSEDTQYF. The CDR3 DNA follows: TGTGCCAGCAGCTTGGGTAGCGGGGGGTCCGAGGATACGCAGTATTTT.

The chain joins TRBV11-3 to TRBJ2-1; 10 nucleotides line up with TRBD2. V lost 4 bases and J lost 5; bases outside the gene matches: 5. The CDR3 consists of 15 residues. CDR1 and CDR2 (germline): SGHNT, YENEEA. The CDR3 DNA reads as TGTGCCAGCAGCTCGAGCGGGAGGGATAACAATGAGCAGTTCTTC. Residues: CASSSSGRDNNEQFF.

Turning to this clone: This CDR3 is also generated by other DNA sequences in the sample. The rearrangement links TRBV5-1 to TRBJ2-5; tentatively, D is TRBD2 (5 bases). The length of the CDR3 is 13 residues. CDR1 SGHRS and CDR2 YFSETQ come from the germline V gene. V lost 4 bases to trimming and J lost 3 bases, with 10 bases between them. The CDR3 spells CASSRDYKETQYF. CDR3 coding DNA: TGCGCCAGCAGCCGCGACTATAAAGAGACCCAGTACTTC. The entire variable domain, with the rest obtained from reference TRBV5-1 and TRBJ2-5, is as follows: KAGVTQTPRYLIKTRGQQVTLSCSPISGHRSVSWYQQTPGQGLQFLFEYFSETQRNKGNFPGRFSGRQFSNSRSEMNVSTLELGDSALYLCASSRDYKETQYFGPGTRLLVL.

The V call is TRBV18, the J call TRBJ2-5, with 8 bases lining up with TRBD2. Germline values: CDR1 KGHSH, CDR2 LQKENI. Trimming at V came to 4 bases and at J to 3 bases, leaving 4 bases not matched to a gene. There are 14 residues in the CDR3. The CDR3 protein is CASSQLGLEETQYF. The CDR3 nucleotides read TGTGCCAGCTCACAACTGGGACTAGAAGAGACCCAGTACTTC.

The table lists this clone with a count of one. This chain links TRBV2 with TRBJ2-7; 7 bases map to TRBD1. The CDR3 runs to 14 residues. Germline V gene lookup returns CDR1 SNHLY and CDR2 FYNNEI. J was trimmed by 5 bases and V by 7 bases; bases with no gene match: 11. The CDR3 DNA sequence: TGTGCCAGCAACCCGACAGGGTTGAGGAACGAGCAGTACTTC. Protein product: CASNPTGLRNEQYF.

The table lists this clone with a few counts. The V call is TRBV6-1, the J call TRBJ1-6; 9 bases align to TRBD1. CDR1 is MNHNS, CDR2 SASEGT, per germline. Trimming took 0 bases from V and 14 from J; bases not matched to a gene: 11. The CDR3 is 16 residues long. CDR3 in amino acids: CASSEATGTGFRALHF. The CDR3 DNA sequence: TGTGCCAGCAGTGAAGCTACCGGGACAGGGTTTAGGGCCCTCCACTTT.

The rearrangement joins TRBV6-5 to TRBJ1-3, with a weak D call TRBD1 (6 bases). The CDR3 loop spans 15 amino acids. Germline CDR1 and CDR2: MNHEY and SVGAGI. V was pared by 5 bases and J by 2 bases, with 13 bases between. The CDR3 loop reads CASSQNREAGNTIYF. The DNA of the CDR3 is TGTGCCAGCAGTCAAAACAGGGAAGCTGGAAACACCATATATTTT.

The rearrangement joins TRBV30 to TRBJ2-2, with 14 bases aligning to TRBD2. Trimming at V came to 7 bases and at J to 3 bases, leaving 7 bases not matched to a gene. Germline V lookup: CDR1 GTSNPN, CDR2 SVGIG (reference sequence). The CDR3 length is 16 residues. The CDR3 region is CALQTSGRGYTGELFF. The CDR3, as DNA: TGTGCCTTACAGACTAGCGGGAGGGGTTACACCGGGGAGCTGTTTTTT.

This clone came up a few times. The CDR3 protein is CASSGTGFQAEKLFF. The CDR3 DNA sequence: TGTGCCAGCAGTGGAACAGGGTTCCAGGCTGAAAAACTGTTTTTT. The J gene is TRBJ1-4, the V gene TRBV2; TRBD1 might be the D (6 bases). The CDR3 spans 15 residues. The germline V and J ends were trimmed by 4 bases and 7 bases, with 16 bases remaining between them. CDR1 is SNHLY, CDR2 FYNNEI, per germline.

This clone has only a few counts. This chain links TRBV6-5 with TRBJ1-4; D is perhaps TRBD1 (6 bases). The CDR3 covers 13 residues. Germline V CDR1 and CDR2: MNHEY, SVGAGI. V gave up 5 bases and J gave up 8 bases, with 12 bases separating them. The CDR3 here is CASSGGRGEKLFF. CDR3 nucleotide sequence: TGTGCCAGCAGTGGGGGCAGAGGGGAAAAACTGTTTTTT.

The rearrangement joins TRBV9 to TRBJ2-7, with 9 bases matching TRBD1. Germline lookup yields CDR1 SGDLS and CDR2 YYNGEE. The CDR3 has 15 residues. Trimming took 3 bases from V and 0 from J; bases not matched to a gene: 4. The CDR3 sequence is CASSAGQGPSYEQYF. CDR3 nucleotide sequence: TGTGCCAGCAGCGCAGGACAGGGGCCCTCCTACGAGCAGTACTTC.

Note on this clone: A read error may produce the germline difference seen at one junction end. This chain joins TRBV28 and TRBJ2-6; D is perhaps TRBD1 (5 bases). CDR1 and CDR2 (germline): MDHEN, SYDVKM. The CDR3 runs to 15 residues. The CDR3 sequence is CASSSPLPGANVLPF. DNA for the CDR3: TGTGCCAGCAGTTCTCCTCTCCCTGGGGCCAACGTCCTGCCTTTC.

Ten or more counts support this clone. The V gene is TRBV4-1, the J gene TRBJ2-7, with D possibly TRBD2 on 5 matching bases. V was cut by 3 bases and J by 6 bases, with 21 bases left in between. Germline CDR1 and CDR2: MGHRA and YSYEKL. The CDR3 extends over 16 amino acids. The CDR3 loop reads CASSHLLRTGRVEQYF. CDR3 sequence (DNA): TGCGCCAGCAGCCATCTACTGCGGACTGGGCGGGTCGAGCAGTACTTC.